This TCR beta chain was captured in a study of OX40 agonist ivuxolimab in advanced cancers. About the full investigation: Ivuxolimab was an agonistic, fully human IgG2 monoclonal antibody directed against OX40 (CD134), a costimulatory receptor. Intravenous ivuxolimab was administered to patients every 2 weeks at six dose levels: 0.01, 0.1, 0.3, 1.5, 3 and 10 mg/kg. Of the 50 to 55 patients in dose escalation, about 20 had hepatocellular carcinoma, roughly 15 had melanoma, 9 had renal cell carcinoma and 9 had head and neck cancer. A male proportion of roughly 80% and a mean age of 60 years, ranging from about 23 to 90, were recorded for the dose-escalation cohort. Prior anti-PD-1, anti-PD-L1 or anti-CTLA-4 therapy was permitted, and checkpoint inhibitors had been received by around 40% of dose-escalation patients. Three dose-escalation patients achieved partial responses, one with hepatocellular carcinoma and two with cutaneous melanoma. Peripheral TCRbeta sequencing was intended to test whether TCR sequence diversity was altered and clonal T-cell expansion was caused by ivuxolimab. The paper reports the monotherapy dose-escalation portion (N of about 56 patients) of the phase I ivuxolimab trial.

Unmatched junction bases come to 7, with V trimmed by 4 bases and J by 8 bases. The germline V gene provides CDR1 SGHRS and CDR2 YFSETQ. Inclusive of the bounding cysteine and phenylalanine, the CDR3 is 14 residues long. Only CDR3 DNA is held: 42 bases, read in frame from base 1. The trial excluded patients who had a history of autoimmune disease or were on systemic immunosuppression. Peripheral blood for TCR sequencing was drawn from every dose cohort at baseline, at cycle 4 day 1 and at cycle 7 day 1. Samples were obtained from an open-label, multicenter, first-in-human phase I dose-escalation trial of ivuxolimab. The trial enrolled adults with locally advanced or metastatic head and neck squamous cell, hepatocellular, melanoma or renal cell carcinoma. CD4+ and CD8+ T cells were sorted separately from peripheral blood before TCR sequencing. Genomic DNA was extracted from sorted cells for sequencing of the TCRbeta CDR3 region. TCRbeta CDR3 regions were sequenced using the immunoSEQ Assay. TCRdb stores this immuneACCESS table with in-frame sequences only. Part of the clones is absent; in the studies checked, under half of the shortfall reflects unresolved V genes, and no reason is known for the rest. This sample has some 43,000 clones in its table, and about 90% of those were observed once. The ten largest clones add up to 0.45% to 0.6% of the sample.

What the work shows at the level of the full study, not this receptor alone: After ivuxolimab, more expanded clones were found on average in CD8+ T cells than in CD4+ T cells. Low levels of normalized T-cell clonal expansion were also shown by some nonresponding patients. The antigen specificity of the clonally expanded peripheral T cells was not determined. At doses of 0.1 to 3.0 mg/kg, clonal expansion of both CD4+ and CD8+ blood T cells was observed from baseline to week 6. In partial responders in the 0.1-3.0 mg/kg groups, normalized peripheral clonal expansion was found to be among the lowest, especially among CD8+ T cells.

Worth noting for this clone: What antigen it recognizes has not been identified. Base qualities are not provided; no much larger clone lies one nucleotide away.

This sequence was found in an adult with an advanced solid tumor such as melanoma, head and neck, liver or kidney cancer. Here the sequenced sample was CD4+ or CD8+ T cells sorted from blood, taken in a trial of the OX40 agonist ivuxolimab. The rearrangement combines TRBV5-1 with TRBJ2-1; 9 central nucleotides agree with TRBD1. The CDR3 loop reads CASSQGTGFDEQFF. The sequenced DNA: TGCGCCAGCAGCCAGGGGACAGGGTTCGATGAGCAGTTCTTC.